The 9 T cell receptor beta chains below were found in one sample sequenced in a study of T cell responses to AZD1222 COVID-19 vaccine. Clones were sequenced by immunoSEQ multiplex PCR, and TCRdb holds only the in-frame ones, with some missing. In the table there are over 55,000 clones, approximately 83% of which are singletons. Source: peripheral blood, taken 28 days after the second AZD1222 dose. These receptor sequences come from an adult who received the AZD1222 COVID-19 vaccine.

V is TRBV7-9 and J is TRBJ2-1; no clear D gene. In germline, CDR1 is SEHNR, CDR2 FQNEAQ (reference sequence). There are 12 residues in the CDR3. The ends were cut back, 2 bases at V and 5 bases at J, with 4 bases in the middle. The CDR3 DNA follows: TGTGCCAGCAGCTTAAGGCACAATGAGCAGTTCTTC. Translating gives CASSLRHNEQFF.

The chain combines TRBV10-3 with TRBJ2-2; tentatively, D is TRBD1 (5 bases). The CDR3 runs 16 residues. The germline V gene encodes CDR1 ENHRY and CDR2 SYGVKD. With 0 bases removed from V and 4 bases from J, the gap between germline ends came to 12 bases. CDR3 amino acids: CAISESMTAPTGELFF. The CDR3 coding sequence is TGTGCCATCAGTGAGTCTATGACAGCGCCCACCGGGGAGCTGTTTTTT.

A few counts support this clone. The chain combines TRBV5-1 with TRBJ1-2; D not resolved. The V and J ends lost 1 base and 1 base respectively, with 11 bases between them. The germline CDR1 and CDR2 sequences are SGHRS and YFSETQ. This CDR3 comprises 15 residues. CDR3 sequence: CASSLSVPLNYGYTF. CDR3 DNA: TGCGCCAGCAGCTTGAGTGTGCCGCTTAACTATGGCTACACCTTC.

This clone is categorized as large (0.1 to 1%). The sample contains more than one DNA sequence encoding this CDR3. The chain employs TRBV16 and TRBJ2-1; 8 nucleotides align to TRBD1. V dropped 4 bases and J dropped 2; count of bases not matched to a gene: 7. CDR1 and CDR2 (germline): KGHSY, FQNENV. CDR3 length equals 16 residues. This chain's CDR3 is CASSPPPGGPYNEQFF. The CDR3 nucleotides read TGTGCCAGCAGCCCCCCGCCAGGGGGCCCCTACAATGAGCAGTTCTTC.

The J gene is TRBJ2-3, the V gene TRBV7-9, with 14 bases identical to TRBD2. The length of the CDR3 is 19 residues. V lost 5 bases, J lost 0 bases, and 10 bases stayed unmatched. Per the germline V gene, CDR1 is SEHNR and CDR2 is FQNEAQ (reference sequence). The CDR3 DNA follows: TGTGCCAGCAGCCTGGGACTAGCGGGGGCCGACTTTAGCACAGATACGCAGTATTTT. Translating gives CASSLGLAGADFSTDTQYF. Filled out from reference TRBV7-9 and TRBJ2-3, the complete variable domain reads DTGVSQNPRHKITKRGQNVTFRCDPISEHNRLYWYRQTLGQGPEFLTYFQNEAQLEKSRLLSDRFSAERPKGSFSTLEIQRTEQGDSAMYLCASSLGLAGADFSTDTQYFGPGTRLTVL.

This chain links TRBV4-1 with TRBJ1-1; TRBD1 might be the D (5 bases). The CDR3 loop spans 11 amino acids. Looked up from germline, CDR1 is MGHRA and CDR2 is YSYEKL. The germline V and J ends were trimmed by 3 bases and 11 bases, with 10 bases remaining between them. CDR3 DNA: TGCGCCAGCAGCCAGGGGACTGGGGCTTTCTTT. Residues: CASSQGTGAFF.

This clone was recorded many times. This chain joins TRBV6-1 and TRBJ1-1, with D hard to call. CDR1 and CDR2 (germline): MNHNS, SASEGT. The CDR3 covers 12 residues. Trimming took off 3 bases at V and 4 bases at J, with 6 bases between the two ends. The CDR3 region is CASSEVGTEAFF. CDR3 nucleotide sequence: TGTGCCAGCAGTGAGGTAGGCACTGAAGCTTTCTTT.

This sequence joins TRBV18 and TRBJ1-3, with D perhaps matching TRBD1 (6 bases). The CDR3 extends over 15 amino acids. V lost 4 bases, J lost 0 bases, and 10 bases lay in between. Germline-derived CDR1 and CDR2 are KGHSH and LQKENI. CDR3 DNA: TGTGCCAGCTCACTCGGGGGCCGCTCTGGAAACACCATATATTTT. Its protein is CASSLGGRSGNTIYF.

The rearrangement links TRBV5-4 to TRBJ2-7, with D perhaps being TRBD1 or TRBD2 (5 bases each). The germline V and J ends were trimmed by 0 bases and 6 bases, with 10 bases remaining between them. The CDR3 has 13 amino acids. The germline CDR1 and CDR2 sequences are SGHNT and YYREEE (reference sequence). CDR3 loop: CASSLGGDREQYF. The CDR3 DNA reads TGTGCCAGCAGCTTGGGAGGGGACCGCGAGCAGTACTTC.